These 9 T cell receptor beta chains originate from one sample sequenced in a study of blood T cell repertoires in COVID-19 (dated by TCRdb to 2018 to 2020). The library was obtained by the immunoSEQ multiplex PCR assay. The clones in this table, taken by TCRdb from immuneACCESS, are in-frame only. Not every clone is retained; where verified, under half of the shortfall comes from an unresolved V gene, and the cause of the rest is unknown. The sample table contains 110,000 to 150,000 clones; only one count was recorded for approximately 80% of them. More than 5% of the sample rests with the top ten. The sequenced sample was PBMCs or T cells enriched from blood (not recorded which). These receptors originate from a woman aged 40 to 50 who had recovered from COVID-19.

This chain links TRBV5-4 with TRBJ2-1; 11 nucleotides line up with TRBD2. J gave up 8 bases and V 10 bases, and 8 bases lay outside the gene matches. Germline V gives CDR1 SGHNT, CDR2 YYREEE (reference sequence). The CDR3 extends over 13 amino acids. Here the CDR3 reads CAGSGGALDEQFF. The DNA of the CDR3 is TGTGCCGGTAGCGGGGGGGCCCTGGATGAGCAGTTCTTC.

This rearrangement joins TRBV6-2 or TRBV6-3 to TRBJ1-2; a possible D gene is TRBD1 (6 bases). V lost 2 bases and J lost 8, with 18 bases in between. From germline, CDR1 is MNHEY and CDR2 SVGEGT. CDR3 length equals 15 residues. DNA for the CDR3: TGTGCCAGCAGTTACATACCCCAGGGGCGGAGCGGCTACACCTTC. Its translation: CASSYIPQGRSGYTF.

The chain joins TRBV5-4 to TRBJ1-1, with D tentatively TRBD1 (6 bases). This CDR3 region has 17 residues. Germline CDR1 is SGHNT and CDR2 is YYREEE (reference sequence). Trimming took 1 base from V and 3 from J, leaving 19 bases between them. As DNA, the CDR3 is TGTGCCAGCAGCTTGAATCGGGTCTTAGGGGGAGACACTGAAGCTTTCTTT. This sequence encodes CASSLNRVLGGDTEAFF.

The chain combines TRBV6-6 with TRBJ2-7; TRBD2 matches 9 bases. The germline V gene encodes CDR1 MNHNY and CDR2 SVGAGI (reference sequence). The length of the CDR3 is 18 residues. Trimming cost V 5 bases and J 0 bases; bases outside gene matches: 14. In DNA form, the CDR3 reads TGTGCCAGCAGTGGGGGACTAGCCGACGTCCCTAGCTCCTACGAGCAGTACTTC. Encoded protein: CASSGGLADVPSSYEQYF.

This chain links TRBV4-1 with TRBJ2-7, with TRBD1 matching 12 bases. Germline V gives CDR1 MGHRA, CDR2 YSYEKL. The J segment lost 7 bases and the V segment lost 3 bases, leaving 7 bases of the junction unmatched. The CDR3 has 15 residues. CDR3: CASSHPGQGAMEQYF. The CDR3, as DNA: TGCGCCAGCAGCCATCCGGGACAGGGGGCCATGGAGCAGTACTTC.

V and J are TRBV5-1 and TRBJ1-3, with TRBD1 as a possible D gene (5 bases). This CDR3 is built from 14 residues. The V and J ends lost 5 bases and 1 base respectively, with 10 bases between them. From germline, CDR1 is SGHRS and CDR2 YFSETQ. The CDR3 here is CASRAGFSGNTIYF. CDR3 sequence (DNA): TGCGCCAGCAGAGCAGGGTTTTCTGGAAACACCATATATTTT.

This chain uses TRBV28 with TRBJ1-1; 7 nucleotides line up with TRBD1. The ends lost 5 bases at V and 12 bases at J; junction bases unmatched: 9. CDR1 is MDHEN and CDR2 is SYDVKM in the germline V gene. CDR3 length: 12 residues. Here the CDR3 DNA reads TGTGCCAGCAGTCACGGCCGGGACAGACCTTTCTTT. This translates into CASSHGRDRPFF.

The CDR3 reads CSAASGVGGQPQHF. The CDR3 DNA follows: TGCAGCGCCGCGTCGGGGGTTGGGGGTCAGCCCCAGCATTTT. This sequence joins TRBV29-1 and TRBJ1-5; a weak D match, TRBD1 (5 bases). The CDR3 has 14 residues. Germline loops: CDR1 SQVTM, CDR2 ANQGSEA. Deletions cut 7 bases from V and 6 bases from J, with 19 bases between.

V usage is TRBV7-9 and J usage is TRBJ2-3; the match to TRBD1 covers 8 bases. Germline lookup yields CDR1 SEHNR and CDR2 FQNEAQ (reference sequence). The CDR3 contains 17 residues. V gave up 3 bases and J gave up 2 bases; unmatched junction bases: 10. The CDR3 spells CASSFDRGPPNTDTQYF. Written as DNA, the CDR3 is TGTGCCAGCAGCTTCGACAGGGGACCCCCAAACACAGATACGCAGTATTTT.